The T cell receptor beta chain under discussion was sequenced for a study of blood T cell repertoires in COVID-19. Overall study: Material from acute and convalescent COVID-19 was sourced from the United States, Italy and Spain. T cells, B-cell-depleted T cells, or PBMCs supplied cDNA or gDNA.

This clone was seen only a few times. As handled by the study authors: Reference gene primer amplification gave nucleated cell count estimates. Measured with immunoSEQ multiplex PCR; TCRdb has only the in-frame clones, and not every one. V, J and clone size reflect that table, while D and trimming were determined from the DNA. The top ten hold around 4.2% of the sample, which has about 110,000 clones, 60% to 85% seen once. V gave up 0 bases and J gave up 3 bases; unmatched junction bases: 1. This CDR3 has 14 residues. Germline V gene sequence: CDR1 SQVTM, CDR2 ANQGSEA. V and J are TRBV29-1 and TRBJ2-7; 11 bases map to TRBD1. This sequence was found in a human donor in a cohort sampled during active or convalescent COVID-19. The sequenced sample consisted of peripheral blood. CDR3 protein: CSVEEGQGGYEQYF. The DNA of the CDR3 is TGCAGCGTTGAAGAGGGACAGGGGGGCTACGAGCAGTACTTC.